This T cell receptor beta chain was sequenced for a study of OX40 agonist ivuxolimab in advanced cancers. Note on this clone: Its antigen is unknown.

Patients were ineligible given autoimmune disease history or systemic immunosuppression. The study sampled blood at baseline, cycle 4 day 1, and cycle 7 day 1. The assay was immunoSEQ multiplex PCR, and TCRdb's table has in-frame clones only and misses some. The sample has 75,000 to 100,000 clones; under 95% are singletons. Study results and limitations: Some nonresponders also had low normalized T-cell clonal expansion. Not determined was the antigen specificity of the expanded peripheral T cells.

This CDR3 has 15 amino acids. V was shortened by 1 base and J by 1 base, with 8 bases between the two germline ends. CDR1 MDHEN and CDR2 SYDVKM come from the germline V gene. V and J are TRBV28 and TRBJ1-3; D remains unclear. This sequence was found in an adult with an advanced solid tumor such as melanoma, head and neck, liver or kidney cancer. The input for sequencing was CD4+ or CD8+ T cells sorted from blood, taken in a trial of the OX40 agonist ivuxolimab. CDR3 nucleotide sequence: TGTGCCAGCAGTTTATCGGGCGGGTCTGGAAACACCATATATTTT. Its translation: CASSLSGGSGNTIYF.